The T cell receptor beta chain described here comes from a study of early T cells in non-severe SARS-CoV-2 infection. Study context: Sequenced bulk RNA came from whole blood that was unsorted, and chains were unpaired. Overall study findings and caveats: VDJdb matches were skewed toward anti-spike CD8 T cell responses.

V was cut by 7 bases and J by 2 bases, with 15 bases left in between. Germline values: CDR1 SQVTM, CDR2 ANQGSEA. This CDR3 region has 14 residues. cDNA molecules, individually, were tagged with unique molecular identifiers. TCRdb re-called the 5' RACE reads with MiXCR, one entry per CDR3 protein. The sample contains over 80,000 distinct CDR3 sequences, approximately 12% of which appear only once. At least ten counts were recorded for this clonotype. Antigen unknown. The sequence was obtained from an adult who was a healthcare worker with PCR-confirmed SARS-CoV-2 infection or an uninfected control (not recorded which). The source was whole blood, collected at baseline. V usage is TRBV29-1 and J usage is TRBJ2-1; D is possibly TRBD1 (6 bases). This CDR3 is CSGRGRGTYNEQFF. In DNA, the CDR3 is TGCAGCGGCAGGGGCCGAGGGACCTACAATGAGCAGTTCTTC.